A selection of T cell receptor beta chains follows, all from one sample in a study of cytomegalovirus exposure and HLA in healthy donors. Here immunoSEQ multiplex PCR was the method, and the copy in TCRdb shows in-frame clones only, minus some. Of tens of thousands of clones detected, just under 85% appear once; the ten largest clones hold 2.9%. Source material: PBMCs. Source of these receptors: a man aged 50 or older in good health and CMV-seronegative. CDR3s include the opening cysteine and the closing phenylalanine or tryptophan. The D gene is left open where the match is weak. For some rows the clone size is stated as once, few or many, or as a class when expanded; others skip it.

clone_size,j_call,d_call,v_call,cdr3_nt,cdr3_aa
-,TRBJ2-4,TRBD1,TRBV2,TGTGCCAGCAGCGATTGGGCACAGGGGTGGAACATTCAGTACTTC,CASSDWAQGWNIQYF
-,TRBJ2-7,TRBD2,TRBV2,TGTGCCAGCAGTGAAACGGGACCCGGTTTATTAGCGGGGATATCCTACGAGCAGTACTTC,CASSETGPGLLAGISYEQYF
-,TRBJ1-5,TRBD1,TRBV30,TGTGCCTGGACAGGACAGGGGAATCAGCCCCAGCATTTT,CAWTGQGNQPQHF
-,TRBJ2-2,TRBD2,TRBV7-7,TGTGCCAGCAGCTTACGGGGCGGGGGGGCGAACACCGGGGAGCTGTTTTTT,CASSLRGGGANTGELFF
-,TRBJ2-3,TRBD2,TRBV4-3,TGCGCCAGCAGCCTTGGGACTAGCGCGTCAACTGGCACAGATACGCAGTATTTT,CASSLGTSASTGTDTQYF
once,TRBJ1-4,-,TRBV2,TGTGCCAGCCGAGGGACAACGGGTAATGAAAAACTGTTTTTT,CASRGTTGNEKLFF
-,TRBJ2-7,-,TRBV5-6,TGTGCCAGCAGCAGGACAGAGGGGTGGGGGGAGCAGTACTTC,CASSRTEGWGEQYF
few,TRBJ1-1,TRBD1,TRBV5-6,TGTGCCAGCAGCTTGGGACAGGGGGCGAGTTGGAACACTGAAGCTTTCTTT,CASSLGQGASWNTEAFF
-,TRBJ1-6,TRBD1,TRBV7-2,TGTGCCAGCAGCTTAGGTGGGACAGATAATTCACCCCTCCACTTT,CASSLGGTDNSPLHF
-,TRBJ1-2,-,TRBV2,TGTGCCAGCAGTGACAGGGGCTATGGCTACACCTTC,CASSDRGYGYTF
-,TRBJ1-5,TRBD1,TRBV6-5,TGTGCCAGCAGTTCTGACAGGGCGAACAATCAGCCCCAGCATTTT,CASSSDRANNQPQHF
-,TRBJ1-2,-,TRBV28,TGTGCCAGCTCCTTGGGCAGGGTTGGCTATGGCTACACCTTC,CASSLGRVGYGYTF
-,TRBJ2-3,TRBD2,TRBV5-6,TGTGCCAGCAGCCAACTAGCGGGGAAAAGCACAGATACGCAGTATTTT,CASSQLAGKSTDTQYF
-,TRBJ1-6,-,TRBV18,TGTGCCAGCTCACCGGGGGGCTCCTATAATTCACCCCTCCACTTT,CASSPGGSYNSPLHF
-,TRBJ2-1,-,TRBV5-1,TGCGCCAGCAGCTTGGACGGTGAGCAGTTCTTC,CASSLDGEQFF
-,TRBJ2-1,-,TRBV7-9,TGTGCCAGCAGCCCCCGATCGATGGGGGGGCCCTACAATGAGCAGTTCTTC,CASSPRSMGGPYNEQFF
-,TRBJ2-3,TRBD2,TRBV2,TGTGCCAGCAGGAGGGGTCTAGCGGGGACAGATACGCAGTATTTT,CASRRGLAGTDTQYF
-,TRBJ1-6,TRBD1,TRBV2,TGTGCCAGCAATAGGGACAGGGGGGCTGGGTCACCCCTCCACTTT,CASNRDRGAGSPLHF
-,TRBJ1-1,-,TRBV9,TGTGCCAGCAGCGTAGTACGGACAGCGAACACTGAAGCTTTCTTT,CASSVVRTANTEAFF
-,TRBJ2-3,TRBD2,TRBV7-2,TGTGCCAGCAGCTCCCCCCGCTTCAGCGGGGGGCAGATGAATACGCAGTATTTT,CASSSPRFSGGQMNTQYF
-,TRBJ1-2,-,TRBV6-5,TGTGCCAGCACCCCTCCGTGGGGGGGCTATGGCTACACCTTC,CASTPPWGGYGYTF
-,TRBJ2-1,TRBD2,TRBV27,TGTGCCAGCAGTCTCCCCGGGACTATGACATACAATGAGCAGTTCTTC,CASSLPGTMTYNEQFF
-,TRBJ1-1,-,TRBV19,TGTGCCAGTAGGCCGGGACATCCCAACACTGAAGCTTTCTTT,CASRPGHPNTEAFF
-,TRBJ2-1,-,TRBV29-1,TGCAGCGTTGGACTAAGGACGGCTGAGCAGTTCTTC,CSVGLRTAEQFF
few,TRBJ1-2,-,TRBV19,TGTGCCAGTAGTTGGAGGGGAAATGGCTACACCTTC,CASSWRGNGYTF
-,TRBJ1-5,-,TRBV30,TGTGCCTGGAGTGGCCAGGGCAATCAGCCCCAGCATTTT,CAWSGQGNQPQHF
-,TRBJ1-1,TRBD1,TRBV7-9,TGTGCCAGCAGAGGACAGGGACGGGTCAGCACTGAAGCTTTCTTT,CASRGQGRVSTEAFF
few,TRBJ1-1,-,TRBV6-1,TGTGCCAGCGGCAGGGTGGTAGGGAACACTGAAGCTTTCTTT,CASGRVVGNTEAFF
-,TRBJ1-1,TRBD1,TRBV9,TGTGCCAGCAGCGTAGGAGGGGGCATCGGCAACACTGAAGCTTTCTTT,CASSVGGGIGNTEAFF
-,TRBJ2-3,-,TRBV4-1,TGCGCCAGCAGCCAAGTTGGGGCTCCAGATACGCAGTATTTT,CASSQVGAPDTQYF
-,TRBJ2-2,-,TRBV5-6,TGTGCCAGCAGCTTGTACGGGAAACCCGGGGAGCTGTTTTTT,CASSLYGKPGELFF
few,TRBJ2-3,TRBD2,TRBV4-1,TGCGCCAGCAGCCATTCCGGACTAGCGGGGAGCACAGATACGCAGTATTTT,CASSHSGLAGSTDTQYF
-,TRBJ1-6,-,TRBV7-9,TGTGCCAGCAGCCCGTCCTTTAATTCACCCCTCCACTTT,CASSPSFNSPLHF
-,TRBJ1-4,TRBD1,TRBV29-1,TGCAGCGCCCAGACGTCCGCGACAGGGGTGAGAGGCCTGTTTTTT,CSAQTSATGVRGLFF
-,TRBJ1-2,-,TRBV7-8,TGTGCCAGCAGCCCCCGGGATAGGGCCTATGGCTACACCTTC,CASSPRDRAYGYTF
-,TRBJ2-5,-,TRBV6-5,TGTGCCAGCAGAGCCACGAATGCGGAGACCCAGTACTTC,CASRATNAETQYF
-,TRBJ2-1,-,TRBV10-2,TGCGCCAGCAGTGAGTATTTGGAGAAAGTGGACAATGAGCAGTTCTTC,CASSEYLEKVDNEQFF
-,TRBJ1-1,TRBD1,TRBV5-4,TGTGCCAGCAGCTTGCCGACAGGGGATTATACTGAAGCTTTCTTT,CASSLPTGDYTEAFF
-,TRBJ1-6,TRBD1,TRBV28,TGTGCCAGCAGGGGGGACAGCCGTCGGACCCTCCACTTT,CASRGDSRRTLHF
-,TRBJ2-1,-,TRBV28,TGTGCCAGCAGGCCCTCGGGTAACAATGAGCAGTTCTTC,CASRPSGNNEQFF
-,TRBJ1-1,-,TRBV13,TGTGCCAGCAGCTTACGAGGGGGTGAAGCTTTCTTT,CASSLRGGEAFF
-,TRBJ2-2,-,TRBV9,TGTGCCAGCAGCGTTAAAATCACCGGGGAGCTGTTTTTT,CASSVKITGELFF